The subject of this entry is one TCR beta chain. Its target is not known. The source of the sample is a study of T cell responses to AZD1222 COVID-19 vaccine. Findings and caveats of the study: When two AZD1222 doses had been given, Spike-specific TCR breadth and depth rose. Females made up more of the donors, who were largely white British, and clonal diversity may have come out too low. Sampling that yielded the repertoires occurred only after the peak T cell response. CD4 TCRs covered the whole spike, strongest at regions 160-218 and 743-854.

Clones were sequenced by immunoSEQ multiplex PCR, and TCRdb holds only the in-frame ones, with some missing. The table has roughly 99,000 clones, about 89% seen once; the top ten hold 6.5% to 8.5%. Deletions cut 1 base from V and 6 bases from J, with 13 bases between. Germline V CDR1 and CDR2: SGHRS, YFSETQ. The CDR3 totals 14 residues. V gene TRBV5-1 combines with J gene TRBJ2-5; D may be TRBD1 or TRBD2 (6 bases each). This TCR was recovered from an adult who received the AZD1222 COVID-19 vaccine. The sample here was peripheral blood, taken 28 days after the second AZD1222 dose. The CDR3 here is CASSLSSGGKTQYF. As DNA, the CDR3 is TGCGCCAGCAGCTTGTCATCCGGGGGCAAGACCCAGTACTTC.